A selection of T cell receptor beta chains follows, all from one sample in a study of cytomegalovirus exposure and HLA in healthy donors. The repertoire was sequenced with immunoSEQ multiplex PCR; TCRdb's copy has only in-frame clones and lacks some. The sample includes 150,000 to 200,000 clones, roughly 82% of them seen just once. Sample: PBMCs. The receptors here all came from a young woman in good health and CMV-seronegative. Each CDR3 is given with its conserved first and last residue. The D gene is left open where the match is weak. Clone sizes are given selectively: once, few, many, or a class where the clone is expanded.

J: TRBJ1-1; D: NA; V: TRBV29-1; size: few; CDR3: CSELQGGTEAFF; DNA: TGCAGCGAGTTACAGGGAGGGACTGAAGCTTTCTTT
J: TRBJ1-3; D: NA; V: TRBV6-1; size: NA; CDR3: CASSPRTDSGNTIYF; DNA: TGTGCCAGCAGTCCGAGGACAGACTCTGGAAACACCATATATTTT
J: TRBJ2-7; D: NA; V: TRBV5-4; size: NA; CDR3: CASSWDQRTLYGEQYF; DNA: TGTGCCAGCAGCTGGGATCAGCGGACCCTTTACGGCGAGCAGTACTTC
J: TRBJ1-1; D: NA; V: TRBV30; size: NA; CDR3: CAWSVQPNTEAFF; DNA: TGTGCCTGGAGTGTACAACCGAACACTGAAGCTTTCTTT
J: TRBJ1-4; D: NA; V: TRBV7-2; size: few; CDR3: CASSFTGSDEKLFF; DNA: TGTGCCAGCAGTTTTACAGGGAGTGATGAAAAACTGTTTTTT
J: TRBJ2-7; D: TRBD2; V: TRBV4-2; size: NA; CDR3: CASSQVYAGAPYEQYF; DNA: TGTGCCAGCAGCCAGGTATACGCGGGAGCCCCCTACGAGCAGTACTTC
J: TRBJ1-5; D: TRBD1; V: TRBV12-5; size: NA; CDR3: CASGLGQGQGQPQHF; DNA: TGTGCTAGTGGTTTAGGACAGGGGCAGGGGCAGCCCCAGCATTTT
J: TRBJ1-1; D: NA; V: TRBV27; size: NA; CDR3: CASSSRAGNTEAFF; DNA: TGTGCCAGCAGCTCCAGGGCAGGGAACACTGAAGCTTTCTTT
J: TRBJ2-1; D: TRBD2; V: TRBV7-9; size: once; CDR3: CASSLGSGRFYNEQFF; DNA: TGTGCCAGCAGTCTAGGTAGCGGGAGGTTCTACAATGAGCAGTTCTTC
J: TRBJ1-5; D: NA; V: TRBV4-2; size: NA; CDR3: CASSQDRGTQQQHF; DNA: TGTGCCAGCAGCCAAGATAGAGGGACACAGCAACAGCATTTT
J: TRBJ1-2; D: TRBD1; V: TRBV4-3; size: few; CDR3: CASSARQGAGGYTF; DNA: TGCGCCAGCAGCGCTCGACAGGGGGCGGGTGGCTACACCTTC
J: TRBJ1-4; D: NA; V: TRBV7-9; size: NA; CDR3: CSSSLNGLAVNEKLFF; DNA: TGTTCCAGCAGCTTAAACGGGTTAGCAGTTAATGAAAAACTGTTTTTT
J: TRBJ1-3; D: NA; V: TRBV11-2; size: NA; CDR3: CASSFFVGAEGNTIYF; DNA: TGTGCCAGCAGCTTTTTCGTGGGCGCAGAAGGAAACACCATATATTTT
J: TRBJ2-1; D: NA; V: TRBV27; size: NA; CDR3: CASSSDGTGEQFF; DNA: TGTGCCAGCAGTTCTGACGGGACTGGGGAGCAGTTCTTC
J: TRBJ1-1; D: NA; V: TRBV14; size: once; CDR3: CASSQVRLGGTEAFF; DNA: TGTGCCAGCAGCCAAGTTAGGCTAGGGGGCACTGAAGCTTTCTTT
J: TRBJ2-3; D: TRBD1; V: TRBV7-8; size: NA; CDR3: CASSPPAGTGATDTQYF; DNA: TGTGCCAGCAGCCCACCCGCCGGGACAGGGGCCACAGATACGCAGTATTTT
J: TRBJ2-1; D: TRBD1; V: TRBV10-3; size: once; CDR3: CAISGDRVNEQFF; DNA: TGTGCCATCAGTGGGGACAGGGTCAATGAGCAGTTCTTC
J: TRBJ2-2; D: TRBD1; V: TRBV7-2; size: NA; CDR3: CASSQTLGWTGPTGELFF; DNA: TGTGCCAGCAGCCAGACCCTTGGGTGGACAGGGCCCACCGGGGAGCTGTTTTTT